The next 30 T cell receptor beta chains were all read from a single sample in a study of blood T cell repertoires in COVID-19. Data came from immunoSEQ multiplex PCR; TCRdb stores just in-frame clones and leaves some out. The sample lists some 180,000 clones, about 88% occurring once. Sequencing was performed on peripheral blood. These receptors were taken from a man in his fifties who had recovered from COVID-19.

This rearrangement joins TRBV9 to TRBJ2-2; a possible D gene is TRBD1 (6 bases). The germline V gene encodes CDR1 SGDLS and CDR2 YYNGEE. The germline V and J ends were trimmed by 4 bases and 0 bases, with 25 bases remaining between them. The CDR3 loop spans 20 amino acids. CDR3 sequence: CASSSQGARQLYSNTGELFF. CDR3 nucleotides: TGTGCCAGCAGCTCACAGGGCGCGAGACAGCTTTACTCGAACACCGGGGAGCTGTTTTTT.

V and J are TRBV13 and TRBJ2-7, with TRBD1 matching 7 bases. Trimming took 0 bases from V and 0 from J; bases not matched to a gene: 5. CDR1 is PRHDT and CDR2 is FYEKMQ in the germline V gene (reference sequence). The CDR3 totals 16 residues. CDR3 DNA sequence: TGTGCCAGCAGCTTAGGCCGAACAGGGGACTCCTACGAGCAGTACTTC. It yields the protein CASSLGRTGDSYEQYF.

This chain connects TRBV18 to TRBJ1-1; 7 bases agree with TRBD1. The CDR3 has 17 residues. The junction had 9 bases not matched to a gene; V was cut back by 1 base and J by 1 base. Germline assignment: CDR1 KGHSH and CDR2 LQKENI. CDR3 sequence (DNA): TGTGCCAGCTCACCACAGGTCCCCGGGACAGCGAACACTGAAGCTTTCTTT. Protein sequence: CASSPQVPGTANTEAFF.

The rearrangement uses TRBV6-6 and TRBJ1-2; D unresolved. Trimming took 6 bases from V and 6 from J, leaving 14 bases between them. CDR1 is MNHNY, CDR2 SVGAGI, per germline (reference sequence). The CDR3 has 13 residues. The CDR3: CASRGSSTDGYTF. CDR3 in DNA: TGTGCCAGCAGGGGGAGCAGCACGGATGGCTACACCTTC.

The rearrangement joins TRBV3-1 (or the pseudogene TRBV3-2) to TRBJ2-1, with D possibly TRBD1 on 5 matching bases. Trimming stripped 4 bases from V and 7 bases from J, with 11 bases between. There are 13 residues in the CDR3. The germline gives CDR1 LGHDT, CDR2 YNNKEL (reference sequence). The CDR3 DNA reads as TGTGCCAGCAGCCGGGGCTGGGATAATGAGCAGTTCTTC. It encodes CASSRGWDNEQFF.

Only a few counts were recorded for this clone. The DNA of the CDR3 is TGTGCCAGTATCCCGGGGGACGCCACAGATACGCAGTATTTT. As protein: CASIPGDATDTQYF. V and J are TRBV19 and TRBJ2-3; a possible D gene is TRBD2 (6 bases). Deletions cut 7 bases from V and 2 bases from J, with 13 bases between. CDR1 and CDR2 from the germline V gene are LNHDA and SQIVND (reference sequence). This CDR3 is 14 amino acids long.

The CDR3 region has the DNA TGCGCCAGCAGCGATTACAGCGGTAGCGCTGAAGCTTTCTTT. Residues: CASSDYSGSAEAFF. The chain joins TRBV10-2 to TRBJ1-1; the D is unclear. Germline assignment: CDR1 WSHSY and CDR2 SAAADI. The V end was cut by 6 bases, the J end by 6 bases, with 17 bases between. This CDR3 has 14 residues.

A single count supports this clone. The CDR3 is CASSPSSGRLETQYF. CDR3 coding DNA: TGTGCCAGCAGCCCCTCGTCAGGTAGATTGGAGACCCAGTACTTC. This rearrangement joins TRBV7-8 to TRBJ2-5; D is uncertain. Per germline, CDR1 SGHVS and CDR2 FQNEAQ. Trimming removed 5 bases from V and 5 bases from J, with 18 bases in between. The CDR3 is 15 amino acids.

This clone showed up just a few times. CDR3 region: CASSLSPGDEQYF. CDR3 nucleotides: TGTGCCAGCAGCTTATCGCCGGGGGACGAGCAGTACTTC. The chain links TRBV7-3 to TRBJ2-7, with a weak D call TRBD2 (6 bases). Germline CDR1 reads SGHTA; CDR2 reads FQGTGA. V was cut by 2 bases and J by 5 bases, with 10 bases left in between. The CDR3 length is 13 residues.

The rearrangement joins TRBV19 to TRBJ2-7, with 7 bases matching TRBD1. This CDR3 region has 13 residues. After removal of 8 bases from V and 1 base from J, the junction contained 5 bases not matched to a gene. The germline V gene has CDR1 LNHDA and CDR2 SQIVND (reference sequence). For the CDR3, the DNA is TGTGCCAGTGCCCGACAGGGATCCTACGAGCAGTACTTC. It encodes CASARQGSYEQYF.

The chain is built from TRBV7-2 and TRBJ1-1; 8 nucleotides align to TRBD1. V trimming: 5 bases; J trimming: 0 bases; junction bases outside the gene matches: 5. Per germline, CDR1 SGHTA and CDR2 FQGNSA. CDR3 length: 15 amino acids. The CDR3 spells CASSGGQGLNTEAFF. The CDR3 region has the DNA TGTGCCAGCAGCGGAGGACAGGGCTTGAACACTGAAGCTTTCTTT.

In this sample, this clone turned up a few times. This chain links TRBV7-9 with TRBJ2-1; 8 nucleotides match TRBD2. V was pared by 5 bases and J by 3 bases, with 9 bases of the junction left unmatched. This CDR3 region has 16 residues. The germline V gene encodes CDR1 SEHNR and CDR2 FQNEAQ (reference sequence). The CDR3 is CASSPVTSGRYNEQFF. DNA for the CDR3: TGTGCCAGCAGCCCTGTCACTAGCGGACGCTACAATGAGCAGTTCTTC.

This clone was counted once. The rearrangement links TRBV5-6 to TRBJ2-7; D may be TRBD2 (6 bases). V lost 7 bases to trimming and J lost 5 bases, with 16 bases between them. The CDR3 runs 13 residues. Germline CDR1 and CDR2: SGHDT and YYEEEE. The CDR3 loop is CASLGLGVHEQYF. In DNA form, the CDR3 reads TGTGCCAGCTTGGGACTGGGGGTCCACGAGCAGTACTTC. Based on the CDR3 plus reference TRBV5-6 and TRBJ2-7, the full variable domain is DAGVTQSPTHLIKTRGQQVTLRCSPKSGHDTVSWYQQALGQGPQFIFQYYEEEERQRGNFPDRFSGHQFPNYSSELNVNALLLGDSALYLCASLGLGVHEQYFGPGTRLTVT.

CDR3 DNA sequence: TGCGCCAGCAGCCTCGGGACACCCTCCACAGATACGCAGTATTTT. Protein product: CASSLGTPSTDTQYF. The genes are TRBV5-1 and TRBJ2-3, with TRBD1 as a possible D gene (6 bases). V was pared by 4 bases and J by 2 bases, with 14 bases between. Germline V gene data show CDR1 as SGHRS and CDR2 as YFSETQ. This CDR3 contains 15 residues.

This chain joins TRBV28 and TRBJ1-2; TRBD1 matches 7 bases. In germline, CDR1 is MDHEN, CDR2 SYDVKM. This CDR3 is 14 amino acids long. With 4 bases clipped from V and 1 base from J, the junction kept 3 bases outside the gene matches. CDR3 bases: TGTGCCAGCAGTTACGGGACAGTTAACTATGGCTACACCTTC. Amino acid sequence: CASSYGTVNYGYTF.

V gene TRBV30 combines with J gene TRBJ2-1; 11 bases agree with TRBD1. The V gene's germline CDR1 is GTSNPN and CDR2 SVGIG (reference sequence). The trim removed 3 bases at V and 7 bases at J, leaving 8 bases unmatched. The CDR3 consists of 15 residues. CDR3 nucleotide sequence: TGTGCCTGGAGCTCTATGAGGGACAGGGGGAATGAGCAGTTCTTC. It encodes CAWSSMRDRGNEQFF.

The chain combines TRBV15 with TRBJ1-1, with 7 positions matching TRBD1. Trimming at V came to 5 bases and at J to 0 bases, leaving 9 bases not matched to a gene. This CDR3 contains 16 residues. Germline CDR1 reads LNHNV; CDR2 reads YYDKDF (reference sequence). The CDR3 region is CATSGAGTDMNTEAFF. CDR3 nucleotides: TGTGCCACCAGCGGGGCGGGGACAGACATGAACACTGAAGCTTTCTTT.

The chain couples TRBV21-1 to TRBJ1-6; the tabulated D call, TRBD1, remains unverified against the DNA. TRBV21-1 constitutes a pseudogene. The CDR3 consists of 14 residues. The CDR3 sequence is CASSTGTDNSPLHF. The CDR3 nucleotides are TGTGCCAGCAGCACGGGGACAGATAATTCACCCCTCCACTTT.

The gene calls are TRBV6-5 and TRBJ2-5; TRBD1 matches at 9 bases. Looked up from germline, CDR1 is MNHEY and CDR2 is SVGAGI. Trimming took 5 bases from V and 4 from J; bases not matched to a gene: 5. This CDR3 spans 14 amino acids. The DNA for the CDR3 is TGTGCCAGCAGTACAGGGGGCTGGGGAGAGACCCAGTACTTC. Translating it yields CASSTGGWGETQYF.

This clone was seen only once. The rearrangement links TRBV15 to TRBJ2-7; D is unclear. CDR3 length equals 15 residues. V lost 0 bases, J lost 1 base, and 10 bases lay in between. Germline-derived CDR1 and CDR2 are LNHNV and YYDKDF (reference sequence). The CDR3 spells CATSRDLGVSYEQYF. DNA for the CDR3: TGTGCCACCAGCAGAGATTTAGGAGTTTCCTACGAGCAGTACTTC.

The CDR3 nucleotides read TGTGCCAGCAGCCCTACGGGGGGCAATAATTCACCCCTCCACTTT. Its protein is CASSPTGGNNSPLHF. This chain uses TRBV14 with TRBJ1-6, with D maybe TRBD1 (6 bases). The CDR3 consists of 15 residues. Germline assignment: CDR1 SGHDN and CDR2 FVKESK. V lost 4 bases, J lost 5 bases, and 12 bases lay in between.

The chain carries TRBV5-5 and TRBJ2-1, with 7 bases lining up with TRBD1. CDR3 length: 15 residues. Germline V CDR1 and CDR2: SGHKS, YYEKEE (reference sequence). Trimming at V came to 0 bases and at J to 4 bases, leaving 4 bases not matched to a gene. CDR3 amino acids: CASSLDRGLYNEQFF. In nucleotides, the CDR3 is TGTGCCAGCAGCTTGGACAGGGGCCTTTACAATGAGCAGTTCTTC. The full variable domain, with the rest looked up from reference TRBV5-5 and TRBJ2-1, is DAGVTQSPTHLIKTRGQQVTLRCSPISGHKSVSWYQQVLGQGPQFIFQYYEKEERGRGNFPDRFSARQFPNYSSELNVNALLLGDSALYLCASSLDRGLYNEQFFGPGTRLTVL.

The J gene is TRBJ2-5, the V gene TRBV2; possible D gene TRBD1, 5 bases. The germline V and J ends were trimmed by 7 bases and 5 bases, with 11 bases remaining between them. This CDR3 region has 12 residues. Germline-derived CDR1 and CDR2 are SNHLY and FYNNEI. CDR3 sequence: CASKAGWETQYF. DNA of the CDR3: TGTGCCAGCAAGGCAGGGTGGGAGACCCAGTACTTC.

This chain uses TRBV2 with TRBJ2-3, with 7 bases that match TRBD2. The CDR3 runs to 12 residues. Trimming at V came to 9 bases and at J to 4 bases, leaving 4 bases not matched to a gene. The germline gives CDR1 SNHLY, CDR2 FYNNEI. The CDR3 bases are TGTGCCAGAAAGACTAGCCCAGATACGCAGTATTTT. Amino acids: CARKTSPDTQYF.

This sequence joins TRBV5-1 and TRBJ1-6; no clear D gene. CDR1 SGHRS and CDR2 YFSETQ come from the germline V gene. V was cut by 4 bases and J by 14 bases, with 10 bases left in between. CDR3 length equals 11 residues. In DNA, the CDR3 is TGCGCCAGCAGCGCGGCGGGATCCCTCCACTTT. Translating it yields CASSAAGSLHF.

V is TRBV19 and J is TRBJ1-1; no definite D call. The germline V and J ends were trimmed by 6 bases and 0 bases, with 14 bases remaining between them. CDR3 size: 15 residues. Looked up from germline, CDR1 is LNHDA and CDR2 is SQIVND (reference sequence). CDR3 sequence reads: CASSPAAGLNTEAFF. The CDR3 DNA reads TGTGCCAGTAGCCCTGCAGCGGGATTGAACACTGAAGCTTTCTTT.

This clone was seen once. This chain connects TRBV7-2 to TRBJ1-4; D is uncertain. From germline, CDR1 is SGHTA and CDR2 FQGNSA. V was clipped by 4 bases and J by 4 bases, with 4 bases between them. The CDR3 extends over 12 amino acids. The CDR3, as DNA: TGTGCCAGCAGCTCCTATAATGAAAAACTGTTTTTT. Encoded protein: CASSSYNEKLFF.

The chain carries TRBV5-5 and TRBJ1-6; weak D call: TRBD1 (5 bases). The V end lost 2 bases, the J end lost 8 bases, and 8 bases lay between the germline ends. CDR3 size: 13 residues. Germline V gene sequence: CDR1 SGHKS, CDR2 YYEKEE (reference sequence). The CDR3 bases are TGTGCCAGCAGCTTTGGGGCAGATTCACCCCTCCACTTT. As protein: CASSFGADSPLHF.

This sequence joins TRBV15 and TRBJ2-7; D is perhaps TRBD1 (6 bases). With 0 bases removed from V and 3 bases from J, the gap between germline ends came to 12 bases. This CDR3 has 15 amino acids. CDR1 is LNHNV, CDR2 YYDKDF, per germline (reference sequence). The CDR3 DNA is TGTGCCACCAGCAGAGATACAGGGCGCTACTACGAGCAGTACTTC. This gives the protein CATSRDTGRYYEQYF.

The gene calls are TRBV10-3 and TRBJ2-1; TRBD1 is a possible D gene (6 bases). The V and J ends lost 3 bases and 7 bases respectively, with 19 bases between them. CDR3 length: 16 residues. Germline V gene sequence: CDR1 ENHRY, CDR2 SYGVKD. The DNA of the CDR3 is TGTGCCATCAGTGACCCAGTTACAGGGTACCGGAATGAGCAGTTCTTC. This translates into CAISDPVTGYRNEQFF.